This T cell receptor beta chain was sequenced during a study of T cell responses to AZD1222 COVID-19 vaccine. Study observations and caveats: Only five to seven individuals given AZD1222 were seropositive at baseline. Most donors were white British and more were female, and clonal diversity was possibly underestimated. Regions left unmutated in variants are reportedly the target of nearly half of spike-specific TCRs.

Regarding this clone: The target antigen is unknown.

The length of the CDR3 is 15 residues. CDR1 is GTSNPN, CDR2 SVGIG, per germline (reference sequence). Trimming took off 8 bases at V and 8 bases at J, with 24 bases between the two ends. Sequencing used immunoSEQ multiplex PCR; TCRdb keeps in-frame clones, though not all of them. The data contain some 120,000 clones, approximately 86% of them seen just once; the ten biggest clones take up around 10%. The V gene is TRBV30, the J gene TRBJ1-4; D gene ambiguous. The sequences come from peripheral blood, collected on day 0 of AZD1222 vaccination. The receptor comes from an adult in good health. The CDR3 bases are TGTGCCGTAGATGGGTCAGTGTCGGGGAACGAAAAACTGTTTTTT. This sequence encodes CAVDGSVSGNEKLFF. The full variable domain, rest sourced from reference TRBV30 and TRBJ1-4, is SQTIHQWPATLVQPVGSPLSLECTVEGTSNPNLYWYRQAAGRGLQLLFYSVGIGQISSEVPQNLSASRPQDRQFILSSKKLLLSDSGFYLCAVDGSVSGNEKLFFGSGTQLSVL.